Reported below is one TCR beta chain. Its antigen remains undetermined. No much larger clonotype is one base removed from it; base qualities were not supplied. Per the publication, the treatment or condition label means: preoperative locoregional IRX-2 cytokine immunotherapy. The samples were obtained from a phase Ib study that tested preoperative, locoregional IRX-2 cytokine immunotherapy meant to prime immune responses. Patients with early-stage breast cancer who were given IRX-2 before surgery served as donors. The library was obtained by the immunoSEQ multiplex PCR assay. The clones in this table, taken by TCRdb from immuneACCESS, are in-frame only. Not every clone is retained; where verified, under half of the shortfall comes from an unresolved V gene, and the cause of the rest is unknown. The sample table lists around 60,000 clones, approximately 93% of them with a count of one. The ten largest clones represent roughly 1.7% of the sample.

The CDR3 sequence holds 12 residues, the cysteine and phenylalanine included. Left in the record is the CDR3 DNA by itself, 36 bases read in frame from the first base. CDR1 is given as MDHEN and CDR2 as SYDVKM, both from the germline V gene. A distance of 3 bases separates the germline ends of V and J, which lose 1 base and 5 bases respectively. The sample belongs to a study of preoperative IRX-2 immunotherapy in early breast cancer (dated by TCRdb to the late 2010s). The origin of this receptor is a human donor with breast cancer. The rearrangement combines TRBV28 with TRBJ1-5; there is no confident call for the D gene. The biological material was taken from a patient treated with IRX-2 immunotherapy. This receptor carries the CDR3 CASSLYDQPQHF. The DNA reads TGTGCCAGCAGTTTATATGATCAGCCCCAGCATTTT. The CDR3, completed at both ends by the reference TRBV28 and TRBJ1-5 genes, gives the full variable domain DVKVTQSSRYLVKRTGEKVFLECVQDMDHENMFWYRQDPGLGLRLIYFSYDVKMKEKGDIPEGYSVSREKKERFSLILESASTNQTSMYLCASSLYDQPQHFGDGTRLSIL.